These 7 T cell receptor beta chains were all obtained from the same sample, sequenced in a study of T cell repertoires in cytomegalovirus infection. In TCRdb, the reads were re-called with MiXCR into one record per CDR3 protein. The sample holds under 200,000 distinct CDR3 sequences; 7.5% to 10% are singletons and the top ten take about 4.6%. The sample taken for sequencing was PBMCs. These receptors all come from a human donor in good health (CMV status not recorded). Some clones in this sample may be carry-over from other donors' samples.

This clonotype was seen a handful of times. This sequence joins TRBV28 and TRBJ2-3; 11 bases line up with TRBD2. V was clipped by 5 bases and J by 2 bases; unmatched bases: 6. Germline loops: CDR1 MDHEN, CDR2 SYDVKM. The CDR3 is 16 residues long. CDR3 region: CASSVTSGTSTDTQYF. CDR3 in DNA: TGTGCCAGCAGTGTGACTAGCGGGACCTCCACAGATACGCAGTATTTT.

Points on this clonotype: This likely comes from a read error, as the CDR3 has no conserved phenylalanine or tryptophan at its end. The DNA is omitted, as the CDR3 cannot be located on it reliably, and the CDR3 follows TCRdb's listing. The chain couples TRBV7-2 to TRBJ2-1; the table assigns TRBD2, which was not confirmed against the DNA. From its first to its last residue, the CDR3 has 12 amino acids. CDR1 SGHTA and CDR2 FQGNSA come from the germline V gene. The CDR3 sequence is CASSVPGLVFFL.

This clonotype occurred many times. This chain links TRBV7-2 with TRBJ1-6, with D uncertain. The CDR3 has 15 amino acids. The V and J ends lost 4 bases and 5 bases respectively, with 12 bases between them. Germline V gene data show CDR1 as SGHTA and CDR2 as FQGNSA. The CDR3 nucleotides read TGTGCCAGCAGCTCGACCCGGGAGAATAATTCACCCCTCCACTTT. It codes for CASSSTRENNSPLHF.

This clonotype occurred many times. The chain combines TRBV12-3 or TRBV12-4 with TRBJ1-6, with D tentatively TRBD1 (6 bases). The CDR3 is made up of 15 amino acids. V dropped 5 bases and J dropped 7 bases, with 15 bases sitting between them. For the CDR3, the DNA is TGTGCCAGCAGTCCTGCAGGGGCCGGGAATTCACCCCTCCACTTT. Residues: CASSPAGAGNSPLHF.

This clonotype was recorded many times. The CDR3, as DNA: TGTGCCAGCAGCTTAACAGCCTCTGGAAACACCATATATTTT. Translation: CASSLTASGNTIYF. V is TRBV7-6 and J is TRBJ1-3, with no clear D. Germline values: CDR1 SGHVS, CDR2 FNYEAQ. The CDR3 contains 14 residues. Trimming stripped 2 bases from V and 0 bases from J, with 5 bases between.

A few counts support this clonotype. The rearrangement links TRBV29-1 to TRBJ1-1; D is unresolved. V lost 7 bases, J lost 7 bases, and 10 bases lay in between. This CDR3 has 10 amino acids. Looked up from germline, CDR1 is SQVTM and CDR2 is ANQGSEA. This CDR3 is CSAKEGEAFF. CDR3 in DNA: TGCAGCGCCAAAGAGGGTGAAGCTTTCTTT.

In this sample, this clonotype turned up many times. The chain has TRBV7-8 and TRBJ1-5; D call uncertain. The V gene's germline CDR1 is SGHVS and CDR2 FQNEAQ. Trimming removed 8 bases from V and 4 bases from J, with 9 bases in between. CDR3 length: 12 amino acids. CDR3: CASGVGNQPQHF. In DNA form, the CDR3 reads TGTGCCAGCGGGGTGGGTAATCAGCCCCAGCATTTT.